The clone carrying this T cell receptor beta chain has a count of ten or more. Its antigen is still unknown. The data stem from a study of T cells in Graves' hyperthyroidism and ophthalmopathy. Germline V lookup: CDR1 DFQATT, CDR2 SNEGSKA (reference sequence). The CDR3 consists of 12 residues. With 4 bases removed from V and 5 bases from J, the gap between germline ends came to 9 bases. Study conclusions and caveats: The blood repertoire included most of the expanded thyroid clonotypes above 0.001.

Researchers took RNA transcripts and amplified the TCR beta CDR3 regions from them. A set of HTBI primers served as the primers for a first-round RT-PCR of the TCR CDR3. TCRdb ran MiXCR on the multiplex PCR reads and lists one entry per CDR3 protein. The table includes about 260,000 distinct CDR3 sequences, about 15% detected once. Clinicians diagnosed patients from clinical symptoms, serum thyroxine and TRAb, thyroid ultrasound and orbital computed tomography. The material sequenced was blood. This chain joins TRBV20-1 and TRBJ1-5; tentative D call: TRBD1 (5 bases). This clonotype was sampled from a woman in her late teens or twenties with Graves' ophthalmopathy. The CDR3 coding sequence is TGCAGTGCTATGCGGGACGATCAGCCCCAGCATTTT. Its protein is CSAMRDDQPQHF.